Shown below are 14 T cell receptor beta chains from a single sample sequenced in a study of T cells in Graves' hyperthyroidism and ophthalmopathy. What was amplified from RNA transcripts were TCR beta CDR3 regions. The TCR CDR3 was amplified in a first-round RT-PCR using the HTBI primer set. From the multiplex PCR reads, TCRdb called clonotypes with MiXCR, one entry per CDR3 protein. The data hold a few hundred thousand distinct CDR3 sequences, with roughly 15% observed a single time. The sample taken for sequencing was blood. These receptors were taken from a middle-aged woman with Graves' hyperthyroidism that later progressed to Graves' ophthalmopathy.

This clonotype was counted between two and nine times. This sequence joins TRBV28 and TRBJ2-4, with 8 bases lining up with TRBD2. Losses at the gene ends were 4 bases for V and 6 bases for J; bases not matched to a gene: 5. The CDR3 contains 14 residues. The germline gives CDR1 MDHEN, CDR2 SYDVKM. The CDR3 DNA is TGTGCCAGCAGTTATGGACTAGCAAGAAACATTCAGTACTTC. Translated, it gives CASSYGLARNIQYF.

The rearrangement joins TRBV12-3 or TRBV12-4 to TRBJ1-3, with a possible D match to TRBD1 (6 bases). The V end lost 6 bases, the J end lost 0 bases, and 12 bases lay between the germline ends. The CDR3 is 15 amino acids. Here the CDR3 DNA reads TGTGCCAGCAGCTCCGGGACACTCTCTGGAAACACCATATATTTT. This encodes CASSSGTLSGNTIYF.

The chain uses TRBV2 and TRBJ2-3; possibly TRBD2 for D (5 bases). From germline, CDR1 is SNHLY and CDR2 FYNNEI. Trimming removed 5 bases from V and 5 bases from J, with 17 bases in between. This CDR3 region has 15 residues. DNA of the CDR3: TGTGCCAGCAGTAGTAACCGGGAAAAGGGAGATACGCAGTATTTT. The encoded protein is CASSSNREKGDTQYF. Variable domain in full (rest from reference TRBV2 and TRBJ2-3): EPEVTQTPSHQVTQMGQEVILRCVPISNHLYFYWYRQILGQKVEFLVSFYNNEISEKSEIFDDQFSVERPDGSNFTLKIRSTKLEDSAMYFCASSSNREKGDTQYFGPGTRLTVL.

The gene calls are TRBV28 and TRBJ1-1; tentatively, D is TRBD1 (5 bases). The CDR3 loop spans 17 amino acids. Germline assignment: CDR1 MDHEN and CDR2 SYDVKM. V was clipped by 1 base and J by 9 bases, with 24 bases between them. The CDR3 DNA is TGTGCCAGCAGTTTATATGACGGAAGGGGCGTGAACTCTCAAGCTTTCTTT. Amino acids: CASSLYDGRGVNSQAFF.

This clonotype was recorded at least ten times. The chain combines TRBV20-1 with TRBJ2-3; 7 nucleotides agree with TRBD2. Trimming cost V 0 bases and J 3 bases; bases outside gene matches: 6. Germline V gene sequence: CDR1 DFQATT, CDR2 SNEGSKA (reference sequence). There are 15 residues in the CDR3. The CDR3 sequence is CSARDWEGLTDTQYF. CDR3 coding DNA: TGCAGTGCTAGAGATTGGGAGGGCCTAACAGATACGCAGTATTTT.

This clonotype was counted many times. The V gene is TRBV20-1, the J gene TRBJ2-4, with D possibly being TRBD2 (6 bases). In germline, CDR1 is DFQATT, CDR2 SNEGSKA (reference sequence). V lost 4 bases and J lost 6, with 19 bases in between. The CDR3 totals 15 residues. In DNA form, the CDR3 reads TGCAGTGCTATCCTAGCGCAACTGGCCTTAAACATTCAGTACTTC. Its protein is CSAILAQLALNIQYF.

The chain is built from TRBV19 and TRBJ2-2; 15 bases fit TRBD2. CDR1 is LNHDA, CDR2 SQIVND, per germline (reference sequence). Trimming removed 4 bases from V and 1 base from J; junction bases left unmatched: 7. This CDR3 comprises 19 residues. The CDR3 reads CASSTGLAGGVMNTGELFF. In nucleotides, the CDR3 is TGTGCCAGTAGTACGGGACTAGCGGGAGGCGTAATGAACACCGGGGAGCTGTTTTTT.

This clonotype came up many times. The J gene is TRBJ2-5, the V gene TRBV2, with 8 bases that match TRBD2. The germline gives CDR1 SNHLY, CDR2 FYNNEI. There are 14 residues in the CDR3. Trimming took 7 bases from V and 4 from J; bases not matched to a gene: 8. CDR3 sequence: CASKRVSGGETQYF. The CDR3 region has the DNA TGTGCCAGCAAGAGAGTAAGCGGGGGAGAGACCCAGTACTTC.

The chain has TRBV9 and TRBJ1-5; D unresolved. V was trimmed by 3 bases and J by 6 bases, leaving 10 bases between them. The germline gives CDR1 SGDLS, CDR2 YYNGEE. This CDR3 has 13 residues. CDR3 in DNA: TGTGCCAGCAGCGCCGACTTGAGTCAGCCCCAGCATTTT. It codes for CASSADLSQPQHF.

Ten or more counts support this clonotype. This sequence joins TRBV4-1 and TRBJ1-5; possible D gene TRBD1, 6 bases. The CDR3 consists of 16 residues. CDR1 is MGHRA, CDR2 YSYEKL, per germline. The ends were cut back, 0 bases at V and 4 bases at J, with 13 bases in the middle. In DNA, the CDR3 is TGCGCCAGCAGCCAAGACCCGGACAGACTTAATCAGCCCCAGCATTTT. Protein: CASSQDPDRLNQPQHF.

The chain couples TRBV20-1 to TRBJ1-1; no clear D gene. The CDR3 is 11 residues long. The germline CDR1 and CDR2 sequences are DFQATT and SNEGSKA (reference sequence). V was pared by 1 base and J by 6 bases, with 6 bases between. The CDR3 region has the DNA TGCAGTGCTAGAGTGAATCCTGAAGCTTTCTTT. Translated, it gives CSARVNPEAFF.

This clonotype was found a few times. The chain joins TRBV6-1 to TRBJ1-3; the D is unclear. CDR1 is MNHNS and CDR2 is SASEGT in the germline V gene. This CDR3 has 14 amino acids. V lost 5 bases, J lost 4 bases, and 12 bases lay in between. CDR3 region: CASSPQRPGNTIYF. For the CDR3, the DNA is TGTGCCAGCAGTCCACAGAGGCCCGGAAACACCATATATTTT.

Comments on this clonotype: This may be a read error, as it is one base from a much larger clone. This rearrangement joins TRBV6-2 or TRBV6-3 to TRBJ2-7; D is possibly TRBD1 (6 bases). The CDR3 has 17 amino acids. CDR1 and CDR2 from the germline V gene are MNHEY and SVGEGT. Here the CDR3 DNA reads TGTGTCAGCAGTCAGACCCCGGACAGCCAGCAGGCCTACGAGCAGTACTTC. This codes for CVSSQTPDSQQAYEQYF.

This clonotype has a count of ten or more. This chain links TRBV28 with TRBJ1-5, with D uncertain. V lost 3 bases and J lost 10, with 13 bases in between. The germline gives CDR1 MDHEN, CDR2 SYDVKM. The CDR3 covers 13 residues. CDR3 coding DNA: TGTGCCAGCAGTTTGGACGGAACCCAACCCCAGCATTTT. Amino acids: CASSLDGTQPQHF. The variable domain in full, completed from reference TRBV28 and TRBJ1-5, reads DVKVTQSSRYLVKRTGEKVFLECVQDMDHENMFWYRQDPGLGLRLIYFSYDVKMKEKGDIPEGYSVSREKKERFSLILESASTNQTSMYLCASSLDGTQPQHFGDGTRLSIL.